These 18 T cell receptor beta chains were all obtained from the same sample, sequenced in a study of response to subunit inactivated influenza vaccine. Using its own MiXCR run on the RT-PCR reads, TCRdb lists one record per CDR3 protein. The sample comprises about 540,000 distinct CDR3 sequences, under 30% of which are singletons, and 2.5% to 3% rests with the top ten. The same sample was also used in a study of T cells expressing NK-cell markers. From that second work: A 5'RACE template switching approach incorporating UMIs was used to make TCR beta cDNA.

The source material was CD4+ T cells sorted from PBMCs, sampled about 13 days after vaccination. Receptors were obtained from a man aged 45-65 years who received an inactivated influenza vaccine.

This clonotype was counted between two and nine times. The chain couples TRBV18 to TRBJ2-4; 8 bases are a match to TRBD2. The ends lost 3 bases at V and 7 bases at J; junction bases unmatched: 8. Germline CDR1 KGHSH, CDR2 LQKENI. There are 15 residues in the CDR3. This CDR3 reads CASSPPGGAGNIQYF. The CDR3 DNA sequence: TGTGCCAGCTCACCTCCCGGGGGGGCCGGGAACATTCAGTACTTC.

This chain joins TRBV7-9 and TRBJ1-1, with 9 positions matching TRBD1. The CDR3 spans 15 residues. V was clipped by 6 bases and J by 3 bases; unmatched bases: 8. The germline V gene encodes CDR1 SEHNR and CDR2 FQNEAQ (reference sequence). DNA for the CDR3: TGTGCCAGCAGATACGGACAGGGGACTTACACTGAAGCTTTCTTT. Residues: CASRYGQGTYTEAFF.

This clonotype was detected only once. The chain recombines TRBV4-2 with TRBJ2-1; D possibly corresponds to TRBD2 (6 bases). Trimming pared 1 base from V and 6 bases from J, leaving 13 bases between. The CDR3 has 15 amino acids. Looked up from germline, CDR1 is LGHNA and CDR2 is YNFKEQ. CDR3 nucleotides: TGTGCCAGCAGCCAAGTAGGAGGGAGAAGCAATGAGCAGTTCTTC. It specifies CASSQVGGRSNEQFF.

This clonotype was seen a few times. This sequence joins TRBV6-2 or TRBV6-3 and TRBJ2-7; no clear D gene. The V end was cut by 7 bases, the J end by 3 bases, with 16 bases between. The germline V gene has CDR1 MNHEY and CDR2 SVGEGT. This CDR3 spans 14 amino acids. The CDR3 sequence is CASKIDSGYYEQYF. Written as DNA, the CDR3 is TGTGCCAGCAAGATCGACTCCGGTTACTACGAGCAGTACTTC.

This chain connects TRBV11-2 to TRBJ1-6, with 9 positions matching TRBD1. The ends lost 5 bases at V and 10 bases at J; junction bases unmatched: 3. Per the germline V gene, CDR1 is SGHAT and CDR2 is FQNNGV. The CDR3 consists of 13 residues. CDR3 in DNA: TGTGCCAGCAGCCGGGACAGGGACTCACCCCTCCACTTT. Translating gives CASSRDRDSPLHF.

The chain uses TRBV25-1 and TRBJ2-7, with D maybe TRBD1 (6 bases). CDR3 length: 14 amino acids. V was clipped by 4 bases and J by 4 bases, with 14 bases between them. The germline gives CDR1 MGHDK, CDR2 SYGVNS. As DNA, the CDR3 is TGTGCCAGCAGTGCGACAGGTGGTCTTTACGAGCAGTACTTC. As protein: CASSATGGLYEQYF.

The chain links TRBV6-1 to TRBJ2-3; D possibly uses TRBD1 or TRBD2 (5 bases each). Trimming removed 1 base from V and 6 bases from J, with 11 bases in between. Per the germline V gene, CDR1 is MNHNS and CDR2 is SASEGT. This CDR3 comprises 14 residues. The CDR3 bases are TGTGCCAGCAGTGAAGGACTATGGGGCGATACGCAGTATTTT. Translation gives CASSEGLWGDTQYF.

This clonotype was counted many times. The chain carries TRBV5-4 and TRBJ2-1; TRBD2 matches at 9 bases. The CDR3 is made up of 15 amino acids. The V segment lost 0 bases and the J segment 3 bases; nucleotides outside the gene matches: 1. Germline V gives CDR1 SGHNT, CDR2 YYREEE (reference sequence). CDR3 residues: CASSLDSGGYNEQFF. CDR3 nucleotide sequence: TGTGCCAGCAGCTTGGATAGCGGGGGCTACAATGAGCAGTTCTTC.

J is TRBJ2-7 and V is TRBV3-1; the match to TRBD2 covers 8 bases. Germline-derived CDR1 and CDR2 are LGHDT and YNNKEL (reference sequence). Germline trimming cut 4 bases from V and 3 bases from J; bases unmatched to any gene: 5. This CDR3 comprises 14 residues. The chain's CDR3 is CASSRAGDIYEQYF. The CDR3 bases are TGTGCCAGCAGCCGAGCGGGGGACATCTACGAGCAGTACTTC.

The gene calls are TRBV28 and TRBJ1-2; the match to TRBD1 covers 8 bases. Trimming cost V 5 bases and J 4 bases; bases outside gene matches: 12. The CDR3 extends over 16 amino acids. The germline V gene has CDR1 MDHEN and CDR2 SYDVKM. CDR3 loop: CASSPRGTGKAYGYTF. As DNA, the CDR3 is TGTGCCAGCAGTCCGCGAGGGACAGGTAAAGCCTATGGCTACACCTTC.

The chain has TRBV21-1 and TRBJ1-2; the D segment call TRBD1 is taken from the table without a DNA check. TRBV21-1 corresponds to a pseudogene. The CDR3 spans 14 residues. The CDR3 region has the DNA TGTGCCAGCAGCAAAAAGGCGCGGGACTATGGCTACACCTTC. Its protein is CASSKKARDYGYTF.

This clonotype was recorded a few times. The gene calls are TRBV6-2 or TRBV6-3 and TRBJ2-1, with 14 bases matching TRBD2. Germline CDR1 reads MNHEY; CDR2 reads SVGEGT. Trimming removed 3 bases from V and 7 bases from J; junction bases left unmatched: 5. This CDR3 has 16 residues. CDR3 nucleotides: TGTGCCAGCAGTTATCGGACTAGCGGGGGGACAAATGAGCAGTTCTTC. Protein sequence: CASSYRTSGGTNEQFF.

The chain uses TRBV7-2 and TRBJ2-7, with D tentatively TRBD1 (5 bases). V was pared by 5 bases and J by 3 bases, with 14 bases between. The CDR3 extends over 14 amino acids. Germline CDR1 and CDR2: SGHTA and FQGNSA. The CDR3 sequence is CASSPPKGHYEQYF. The CDR3, as DNA: TGTGCCAGCAGCCCCCCCAAGGGGCACTACGAGCAGTACTTC. Full variable domain (remainder filled in from reference TRBV7-2 and TRBJ2-7): GAGVSQSPSNKVTEKGKDVELRCDPISGHTALYWYRQSLGQGLEFLIYFQGNSAPDKSGLPSDRFSAERTGGSVSTLTIQRTQQEDSAVYLCASSPPKGHYEQYFGPGTRLTVT.

This sequence joins TRBV7-2 and TRBJ2-7, with 9 bases lining up with TRBD1. Germline lookup yields CDR1 SGHTA and CDR2 FQGNSA. CDR3 length equals 15 residues. Trimming removed 5 bases from V and 3 bases from J; junction bases left unmatched: 8. As DNA, the CDR3 is TGTGCCAGCAGCCCAAGGACAGGGGCCGTCTACGAGCAGTACTTC. It is translated as CASSPRTGAVYEQYF.

A few counts support this clonotype. This chain joins TRBV15 and TRBJ1-1; D is unclear. V was shortened by 0 bases and J by 1 base, with 9 bases between the two germline ends. This CDR3 is 15 amino acids long. Germline assignment: CDR1 LNHNV and CDR2 YYDKDF (reference sequence). The CDR3 region has the DNA TGTGCCACCAGCAGAGATCGAGGAGGGAACACTGAAGCTTTCTTT. Translated: CATSRDRGGNTEAFF.

A few counts support this clonotype. V and J are TRBV12-3 or TRBV12-4 and TRBJ2-4; the D gene is possibly TRBD2 (6 bases). V shed 6 bases and J shed 9 bases, with 18 bases lying between them. The CDR3 totals 14 residues. CDR3 loop: CASSPGLPASIQYF. In DNA form, the CDR3 reads TGTGCCAGCAGCCCGGGACTCCCCGCTAGCATTCAGTACTTC.

This rearrangement joins TRBV28 to TRBJ2-5; the match to TRBD2 covers 7 bases. The CDR3 extends over 16 amino acids. The germline V gene encodes CDR1 MDHEN and CDR2 SYDVKM. J gave up 5 bases and V 2 bases, and 11 bases lay outside the gene matches. CDR3 in amino acids: CASSLGLGRVRETQYF. In DNA form, the CDR3 reads TGTGCCAGCAGTTTAGGGTTGGGGAGGGTCCGGGAGACCCAGTACTTC.

V gene TRBV20-1 combines with J gene TRBJ2-5, with 13 bases that match TRBD2. V lost 1 base, J lost 6 bases, and 14 bases stayed unmatched. CDR3 length: 18 amino acids. Germline assignment: CDR1 DFQATT and CDR2 SNEGSKA (reference sequence). CDR3 amino acids: CSARVPTGLAGVWKTQYF. The CDR3 DNA reads TGCAGTGCTAGAGTGCCGACAGGACTAGCGGGAGTTTGGAAGACCCAGTACTTC.